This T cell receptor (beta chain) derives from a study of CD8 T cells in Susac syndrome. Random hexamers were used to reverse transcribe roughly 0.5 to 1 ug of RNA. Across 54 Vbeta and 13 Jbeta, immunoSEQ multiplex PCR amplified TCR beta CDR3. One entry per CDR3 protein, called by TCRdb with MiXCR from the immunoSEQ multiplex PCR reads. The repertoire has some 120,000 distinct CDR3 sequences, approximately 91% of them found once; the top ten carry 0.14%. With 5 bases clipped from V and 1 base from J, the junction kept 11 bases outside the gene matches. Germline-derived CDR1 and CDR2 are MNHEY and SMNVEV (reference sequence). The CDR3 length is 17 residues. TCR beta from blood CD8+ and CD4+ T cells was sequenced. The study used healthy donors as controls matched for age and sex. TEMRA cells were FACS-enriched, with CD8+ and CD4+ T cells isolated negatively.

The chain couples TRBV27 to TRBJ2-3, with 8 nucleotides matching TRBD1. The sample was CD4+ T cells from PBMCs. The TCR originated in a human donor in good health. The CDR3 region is CASSAGRTGSGTDTQYF. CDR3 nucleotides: TGTGCCAGCAGTGCAGGCCGGACAGGGTCGGGCACAGATACGCAGTATTTT.